What follows describes a single T cell receptor beta chain. The antigen is not known. Each case's diagnosis was confirmed by two pathologists on H&E. The assay was immunoSEQ multiplex PCR, and TCRdb's table has in-frame clones only and misses some. This table holds tens of thousands of clones, less than 80% found once. The data stem from a study of immune evolution from preneoplasia to lung adenocarcinoma. Study-level findings and limits: Later-stage lesions appeared to have more T cells, more diversity, less clonality. Normal lung had the highest top T cell clone frequencies. Compared with EGFR-mutant or double wild-type lesions, KRAS-mutant nodules were more clonal.

The V and J ends lost 8 bases and 7 bases, in that order; junction bases with no gene match: 11. The CDR3 has 15 amino acids. Germline V gene lookup returns CDR1 MDHEN and CDR2 SYDVKM. The TCR comes from a person in their sixties or seventies with lung adenocarcinoma. V is TRBV28 and J is TRBJ2-2, with 9 nucleotides matching TRBD2. The sequencing input was FFPE invasive lung adenocarcinoma tissue. The CDR3 loop is CASWASGTYGGELFF. DNA of the CDR3: TGTGCCAGCTGGGCTAGCGGGACTTATGGCGGGGAGCTGTTTTTT.